This T cell receptor (beta chain) was retrieved from a study of cytomegalovirus exposure and HLA in healthy donors. Turning to this clone: Its antigen remains unidentified.

Researchers ran the PCR with 60 Vbeta and 13 Jbeta primers. The assay was immunoSEQ multiplex PCR, and TCRdb's table has in-frame clones only and misses some. The sample holds 95,000 to 100,000 clones, 70% to 80% seen once. Study-level points and caveats: Later analysis found that TCR beta chains associated with HLA were more clonally expanded than other, equally common chains.

This clonotype originated in a man between 60 and 70 years old in good health and CMV-seropositive. Sequenced: PBMCs.

As DNA, the CDR3 is TGCGCCAGCAGTTACAAAACAGGGGCCTACGAGCAGTACTTC. Translation: CASSYKTGAYEQYF. The chain carries TRBV4-1 and TRBJ2-5; 7 bases match TRBD1. The DNA matches TRBJ2-7 better at its end, which makes the J call doubtful. Germline loops: CDR1 MGHRA, CDR2 YSYEKL. This CDR3 has 14 residues.